These T cell receptor beta chains were read from a single sample in a study of cytomegalovirus exposure and HLA in healthy donors. TCRdb keeps only in-frame clones here, not all; method: immunoSEQ multiplex PCR. The sample shows about 240,000 clones, 80% to 85% of them seen only once. What was sequenced was PBMCs. These receptors were obtained from a woman in her sixties in good health and CMV-seropositive. The CDR3 runs from the conserved cysteine through the conserved F or W. A D gene is named only where the DNA matches it firmly. Clone size is not always given. Where it is, it says once, few, many or a class for expanded clones.

clone_size: .; d_call: .; v_call: TRBV6-1; j_call: TRBJ1-1; cdr3_aa: CASSDRGDWTEAFF; cdr3_nt: TGTGCCAGCAGTGACCGGGGGGATTGGACTGAAGCTTTCTTT
clone_size: once; d_call: .; v_call: TRBV30; j_call: TRBJ2-3; cdr3_aa: CAWNRDTDTQYF; cdr3_nt: TGTGCCTGGAATCGGGACACAGATACGCAGTATTTT
clone_size: .; d_call: .; v_call: TRBV30; j_call: TRBJ1-1; cdr3_aa: CAWNLARAKQAGMNTEAFF; cdr3_nt: TGTGCCTGGAATCTCGCCCGGGCGAAACAAGCGGGTATGAACACTGAAGCTTTCTTT
clone_size: .; d_call: TRBD2; v_call: TRBV7-9; j_call: TRBJ2-3; cdr3_aa: CASSFLSSGRTDTQYF; cdr3_nt: TGTGCCAGCAGCTTTCTCTCTAGCGGGAGAACAGATACGCAGTATTTT
clone_size: .; d_call: TRBD2; v_call: TRBV7-2; j_call: TRBJ2-7; cdr3_aa: CASSPRLAFEQYF; cdr3_nt: TGTGCCAGCAGCCCACGACTAGCGTTCGAGCAGTACTTC
clone_size: .; d_call: .; v_call: TRBV19; j_call: TRBJ1-1; cdr3_aa: CASSRQNTEAFF; cdr3_nt: TGTGCCAGTAGTAGGCAGAACACTGAAGCTTTCTTT
clone_size: .; d_call: .; v_call: TRBV2; j_call: TRBJ1-1; cdr3_aa: CASSEGGHTEAFF; cdr3_nt: TGTGCCAGCAGTGAAGGGGGGCACACTGAAGCTTTCTTT
clone_size: few; d_call: .; v_call: TRBV4-2; j_call: TRBJ2-7; cdr3_aa: CASSIRLSYEQYF; cdr3_nt: TGTGCCAGCAGCATCAGACTAAGTTACGAGCAGTACTTC
clone_size: .; d_call: .; v_call: TRBV5-4; j_call: TRBJ2-7; cdr3_aa: CASSLAPEGRTYEQYF; cdr3_nt: TGTGCCAGCAGCTTAGCTCCTGAAGGGAGGACCTACGAGCAGTACTTC
clone_size: .; d_call: TRBD2; v_call: TRBV9; j_call: TRBJ2-1; cdr3_aa: CASSVEAGGHLNEQFF; cdr3_nt: TGTGCCAGCAGCGTAGAGGCGGGAGGGCACCTCAATGAGCAGTTCTTC
clone_size: .; d_call: TRBD2; v_call: TRBV10-1; j_call: TRBJ2-7; cdr3_aa: CASSEKVAGGFLYEQYF; cdr3_nt: TGCGCCAGCAGTGAGAAAGTCGCGGGAGGATTCCTTTACGAGCAGTACTTC
clone_size: few; d_call: .; v_call: TRBV2; j_call: TRBJ1-2; cdr3_aa: CASSGGSLGSGSYGYTF; cdr3_nt: TGTGCCAGCAGCGGAGGCTCCCTGGGGAGTGGATCCTATGGCTACACCTTC
clone_size: .; d_call: .; v_call: TRBV6-6; j_call: TRBJ1-2; cdr3_aa: CASSLREDYGYTF; cdr3_nt: TGTGCCAGCAGCCTCAGGGAGGACTATGGCTACACCTTC
clone_size: few; d_call: .; v_call: TRBV6-1; j_call: TRBJ1-6; cdr3_aa: CASSELVAAGVSPLHF; cdr3_nt: TGTGCCAGCAGTGAATTAGTAGCGGCTGGGGTTTCACCCCTCCACTTT
clone_size: .; d_call: .; v_call: TRBV5-1; j_call: TRBJ2-6; cdr3_aa: CASSGRSSGANVLTF; cdr3_nt: TGCGCCAGCAGTGGCCGGAGCTCTGGGGCCAACGTCCTGACTTTC
clone_size: .; d_call: TRBD2; v_call: TRBV29-1; j_call: TRBJ2-7; cdr3_aa: CSVESGGSSYEQYF; cdr3_nt: TGCAGCGTTGAAAGTGGCGGGAGCTCCTACGAGCAGTACTTC
clone_size: .; d_call: TRBD1; v_call: TRBV14; j_call: TRBJ1-2; cdr3_aa: CASSQDRGQVFGYTF; cdr3_nt: TGTGCCAGCAGCCAAGATCGAGGACAGGTATTTGGCTACACCTTC
clone_size: .; d_call: TRBD2; v_call: TRBV4-1; j_call: TRBJ2-3; cdr3_aa: CASSRYSGSAITDTQYF; cdr3_nt: TGCGCCAGCAGCCGCTATAGCGGGAGTGCTATCACAGATACGCAGTATTTT
clone_size: once; d_call: TRBD1; v_call: TRBV25-1; j_call: TRBJ2-2; cdr3_aa: CASSEHPGQPNTGELFF; cdr3_nt: TGTGCCAGCAGTGAACATCCGGGACAGCCGAACACCGGGGAGCTGTTTTTT
clone_size: .; d_call: TRBD2; v_call: TRBV7-9; j_call: TRBJ2-7; cdr3_aa: CASSPRTSGLSWEQYF; cdr3_nt: TGTGCCAGCAGCCCCAGGACTAGCGGACTTTCTTGGGAGCAGTACTTC
clone_size: few; d_call: .; v_call: TRBV5-1; j_call: TRBJ2-7; cdr3_aa: CASSLGRSYEQYF; cdr3_nt: TGCGCCAGCAGCTTGGGGAGGTCCTACGAGCAGTACTTC
clone_size: .; d_call: .; v_call: TRBV7-9; j_call: TRBJ2-7; cdr3_aa: CASSPGVSYEQYF; cdr3_nt: TGTGCCAGCAGCCCCGGGGTATCCTACGAGCAGTACTTC
clone_size: .; d_call: .; v_call: TRBV6-1; j_call: TRBJ2-2; cdr3_aa: CASSAPLGSAGELFF; cdr3_nt: TGTGCCAGCAGTGCTCCCTTAGGAAGCGCCGGGGAGCTGTTTTTT
clone_size: .; d_call: TRBD2; v_call: TRBV5-1; j_call: TRBJ2-3; cdr3_aa: CASSPSGSRTSTDTQYF; cdr3_nt: TGCGCCAGCAGCCCAAGCGGGAGTAGGACTAGCACAGATACGCAGTATTTT
clone_size: few; d_call: TRBD2; v_call: TRBV7-9; j_call: TRBJ2-1; cdr3_aa: CASSSYGSSGSNEQFF; cdr3_nt: TGTGCCAGCAGCTCCTATGGGTCTAGCGGGAGCAATGAGCAGTTCTTC
clone_size: .; d_call: TRBD2; v_call: TRBV2; j_call: TRBJ2-1; cdr3_aa: CASSGRTSSYNEQFF; cdr3_nt: TGTGCCAGCAGTGGAAGGACTAGCTCCTACAATGAGCAGTTCTTC
clone_size: .; d_call: .; v_call: TRBV13; j_call: TRBJ1-2; cdr3_aa: CASSTRQDYGYTF; cdr3_nt: TGTGCCAGCAGCACTCGACAGGACTATGGCTACACCTTC
clone_size: .; d_call: TRBD1; v_call: TRBV5-1; j_call: TRBJ2-5; cdr3_aa: CASSSRQGTRETQYF; cdr3_nt: TGCGCCAGCAGTTCAAGACAGGGTACGAGGGAGACCCAGTACTTC
clone_size: .; d_call: .; v_call: TRBV2; j_call: TRBJ1-3; cdr3_aa: CASSFTGNGNTIYF; cdr3_nt: TGTGCCAGCAGTTTTACAGGGAACGGAAACACCATATATTTT
clone_size: .; d_call: .; v_call: TRBV18; j_call: TRBJ1-1; cdr3_aa: CASSPLDSMNTEAFF; cdr3_nt: TGTGCCAGCTCACCTCTCGACAGCATGAACACTGAAGCTTTCTTT
clone_size: .; d_call: TRBD1; v_call: TRBV5-1; j_call: TRBJ2-2; cdr3_aa: CASSADRVEGELFF; cdr3_nt: TGCGCCAGCAGCGCGGACAGGGTAGAAGGGGAGCTGTTTTTT
clone_size: .; d_call: .; v_call: TRBV5-1; j_call: TRBJ1-3; cdr3_aa: CASSLDPGSSGNTIYF; cdr3_nt: TGCGCCAGCAGCCTGGACCCGGGGTCCTCTGGAAACACCATATATTTT
clone_size: .; d_call: TRBD1; v_call: TRBV28; j_call: TRBJ1-4; cdr3_aa: CASKPDREKLFF; cdr3_nt: TGTGCCAGCAAACCGGACAGGGAAAAACTGTTTTTT
clone_size: once; d_call: TRBD2; v_call: TRBV19; j_call: TRBJ2-1; cdr3_aa: CATDPGGVGYSSNEQFF; cdr3_nt: TGTGCCACCGACCCGGGAGGCGTAGGGTATTCATCTAATGAGCAGTTCTTC
clone_size: .; d_call: TRBD1; v_call: TRBV15; j_call: TRBJ1-4; cdr3_aa: CATRDRSNEKLFF; cdr3_nt: TGTGCCACTAGGGACAGGTCAAATGAAAAACTGTTTTTT
clone_size: few; d_call: .; v_call: TRBV29-1; j_call: TRBJ2-7; cdr3_aa: CSVATGYEQYF; cdr3_nt: TGCAGCGTCGCGACAGGCTACGAGCAGTACTTC
clone_size: .; d_call: TRBD2; v_call: TRBV4-1; j_call: TRBJ2-7; cdr3_aa: CASSQRILAGVGGYEQYF; cdr3_nt: TGCGCCAGCAGCCAAAGGATTCTAGCGGGAGTGGGAGGATACGAGCAGTACTTC
clone_size: .; d_call: .; v_call: TRBV28; j_call: TRBJ1-4; cdr3_aa: CASSASYNEKLFF; cdr3_nt: TGTGCCAGCAGTGCCAGTTATAATGAAAAACTGTTTTTT
clone_size: .; d_call: .; v_call: TRBV7-9; j_call: TRBJ1-4; cdr3_aa: CSSSFETGRGVF; cdr3_nt: TGTTCCAGCAGCTTCGAGACAGGCAGAGGGGTTTTT
clone_size: once; d_call: .; v_call: TRBV9; j_call: TRBJ1-1; cdr3_aa: CASSVDQGRHTEAFF; cdr3_nt: TGTGCCAGCAGCGTAGACCAGGGCCGGCACACTGAAGCTTTCTTT
clone_size: .; d_call: .; v_call: TRBV2; j_call: TRBJ2-7; cdr3_aa: CASTITSTYEQYF; cdr3_nt: TGTGCCAGCACCATAACGTCTACCTACGAGCAGTACTTC
clone_size: .; d_call: .; v_call: TRBV5-4; j_call: TRBJ2-2; cdr3_aa: CASSSANATNTGELFF; cdr3_nt: TGTGCCAGCAGCTCCGCTAACGCGACGAACACCGGGGAGCTGTTTTTT
clone_size: .; d_call: TRBD2; v_call: TRBV4-1; j_call: TRBJ2-7; cdr3_aa: CASSQDQLAEAYEQYF; cdr3_nt: TGCGCCAGCAGCCAAGACCAACTAGCGGAAGCCTACGAGCAGTACTTC
clone_size: .; d_call: .; v_call: TRBV2; j_call: TRBJ1-2; cdr3_aa: CARKQDIADGYTF; cdr3_nt: TGTGCCAGGAAACAGGACATTGCAGACGGCTACACCTTC
clone_size: .; d_call: .; v_call: TRBV2; j_call: TRBJ2-5; cdr3_aa: CASSWTATQETQYF; cdr3_nt: TGTGCCAGCAGTTGGACAGCTACGCAAGAGACCCAGTACTTC
clone_size: .; d_call: TRBD1; v_call: TRBV5-1; j_call: TRBJ1-1; cdr3_aa: CASSSGTANTEAFF; cdr3_nt: TGCGCCAGCAGCTCAGGGACAGCGAACACTGAAGCTTTCTTT
clone_size: .; d_call: TRBD1; v_call: TRBV19; j_call: TRBJ1-2; cdr3_aa: CASSIAGGSYGYTF; cdr3_nt: TGTGCCAGTAGTATAGCAGGGGGCAGTTATGGCTACACCTTC
clone_size: .; d_call: .; v_call: TRBV28; j_call: TRBJ2-2; cdr3_aa: CASSLRTVTVLWNTGELFF; cdr3_nt: TGTGCCAGCAGTCTAAGGACAGTCACCGTCCTATGGAACACCGGGGAGCTGTTTTTT
clone_size: .; d_call: .; v_call: TRBV18; j_call: TRBJ1-1; cdr3_aa: CASSLSYSGTEAFF; cdr3_nt: TGTGCCAGCTCACTCAGCTACTCAGGGACTGAAGCTTTCTTT
clone_size: .; d_call: TRBD1; v_call: TRBV7-9; j_call: TRBJ1-2; cdr3_aa: CASSWTGRIDGYTF; cdr3_nt: TGTGCCAGCAGCTGGACAGGCCGTATAGATGGCTACACCTTC
clone_size: once; d_call: .; v_call: TRBV14; j_call: TRBJ2-1; cdr3_aa: CASSRTGSRYDEQFF; cdr3_nt: TGTGCCAGCAGCCGGACGGGAAGTAGGTATGATGAGCAGTTCTTC
clone_size: once; d_call: .; v_call: TRBV14; j_call: TRBJ2-6; cdr3_aa: CASSSYSGANVLTF; cdr3_nt: TGTGCCAGCAGCTCGTACTCTGGGGCCAACGTCCTGACTTTC
clone_size: .; d_call: .; v_call: TRBV19; j_call: TRBJ2-3; cdr3_aa: CASSIYTDTQYF; cdr3_nt: TGTGCCAGTAGTATCTATACAGATACGCAGTATTTT
clone_size: .; d_call: TRBD2; v_call: TRBV7-3; j_call: TRBJ2-1; cdr3_aa: CASSLKGTSGNNEQFF; cdr3_nt: TGTGCCAGCAGCTTAAAAGGGACTAGCGGTAACAATGAGCAGTTCTTC
clone_size: .; d_call: .; v_call: TRBV4-1; j_call: TRBJ2-7; cdr3_aa: CASSRRLENWGREQYF; cdr3_nt: TGCGCCAGCAGCCGGCGACTCGAGAACTGGGGCAGGGAGCAGTACTTC